This TCR beta chain was observed in a study of shared clonotypes between healthy human individuals. Points from the study as a whole: The represented genetic and exposure-history diversity was limited by the small number of donors. The sampled material consisted only of blood, and tissue repertoires are likely to differ.

Every contributor of samples was a Caucasian grown-up residing in Nashville, Tennessee. Remarks on this clone: Antigen specificity is unknown.

In the original workflow: ImmunoSEQ supplied junction-only sequences lacking quality scores, so filtering was different. Sequenced by immunoSEQ multiplex PCR; TCRdb stores in-frame clones only, minus some. The DNA was the basis for D and trimming; V, J and clone size are from that table. The sample holds hundreds of thousands of clones; roughly four fifths are singletons and the top ten take 12%. Germline CDR1 and CDR2: MNHEY and SMNVEV (reference sequence). V dropped 5 bases and J dropped 4 bases, with 15 bases sitting between them. The CDR3 loop spans 14 amino acids. Input material: PBMCs. The source is a woman between 40 and 50 years old in good health. Some clones in this sample may be carry-over from other donors' samples. The chain couples TRBV27 to TRBJ2-7; D ambiguous. The CDR3 sequence is CASSATFITYEQYF. The DNA of the CDR3 is TGTGCCAGCAGTGCAACTTTTATCACTTACGAGCAGTACTTC.